This TCR beta chain was found in a study of radiation and T cells in renal cell carcinoma. At the level of the study: Nephrectomy followed 15 Gy stereotactic body radiation by 4 weeks.

The table lists this clone with a count of one. Method: immunoSEQ multiplex PCR; TCRdb's copy keeps in-frame clones and lacks some. The profile covers some 120,000 clones, with around 84% appearing a single time and approximately 3% taken by the ten largest. Time point: baseline pretreatment blood. Treatment noted: 15 Gy SBRT to primary tumor, nephrectomy 4 weeks later. Radiation-treated patients gave blood at baseline, week 2 and week 4. Clear cell pathology was present in this patient's renal cell carcinoma. This CDR3 has 13 residues. The germline V and J ends were trimmed by 9 bases and 3 bases, with 15 bases remaining between them. Germline V gene data show CDR1 as MNHEY and CDR2 as SVGAGI.

This clonotype was sampled from a woman aged 55 to 70 with renal cell carcinoma. The chain links TRBV6-5 to TRBJ2-7, with a weak D call TRBD2 (7 bases). The material was blood, obtained from a patient whose treatment included radiotherapy and nephrectomy. CDR3 sequence (DNA): TGTGCCAGTTTAGGCGGGGGACACTACGAGCAGTACTTC. Amino acid sequence: CASLGGGHYEQYF.